The source of this TCR beta chain is a study of post-analysis software for immune sequencing data (dated by TCRdb to between 2014 and 2017). In the study overall: The recorded disease courses included relapsing-remitting, secondary progressive and progressive-relapsing multiple sclerosis, and some patients had no subtype annotation. The patient repertoires were compared against approximately eleven previously published healthy control repertoires obtained from donors aged about 6 to 28 years. A subset of samples was prepared in parallel using single-end sample barcoding, then pooled and co-amplified after Illumina adapter ligation.

Remarks on this clonotype: It lacks a known antigen. Nothing much larger sits one base from this clone, and base qualities are not available.

The investigation overall reported the following: The multiple sclerosis patient group was slightly younger than the control group. Significantly higher frequencies in patients than in controls were found for roughly 5 TRBV segments, including TRBV5-6, TRBV5-1 and TRBV20-1. Multiple sclerosis patients had significantly lower normalized Chao1 diversity than controls, a result that suggests substantial peripheral T-cell clonal expansion. Direct clustering with F measure showed strong co-clustering of samples prepared in the same batch, prompting a batch-effect correction.

The germline V gene provides CDR1 MNHEY and CDR2 SVGAGI. CDR3 length: 17 amino acids, cysteine to phenylalanine. The only DNA kept is the CDR3, 51 bases in frame from the first base. To demonstrate the VDJtools post-analysis software, the study profiled TCR beta repertoires from the peripheral blood of about 13 young patients with multiple sclerosis. The multiple sclerosis patients were children and adolescents between roughly 6 and 16 years of age. The method behind the library was PCR. Sequencer: Illumina HiSeq 2500. Unique molecular identifiers were incorporated into TCR beta cDNA libraries to reduce PCR and sequencing biases. Roughly 500,000 cDNA molecules were obtained per 1 to 10 million input T cells, so each molecule approximated one T cell. The same protocol used for the earlier healthy control dataset was applied to prepare and sequence the patient libraries. Samples belonging to the same batch were prepared together, multiplexed and sequenced on a shared HiSeq lane. For the original study's pipeline: Raw barcoded reads were processed with MIGEC, discarding single-read molecular identifier groups before consensus assembly and CDR3 extraction. VDJtools was used for post-analysis of the clonotype tables, with diversity normalized by down-sampling every dataset to the smallest sample size. Repertoire overlap clustering matched CDR3 amino acid but not nucleotide sequences to correct batch-related cross-sample contamination. In-frame beta chains were kept once TCRdb had trimmed the public reads at Q25 with fastp and called clones with MiXCR. For every CDR3 protein sequence, its rows merge into one entry that carries the most common genes and DNA. TCRdb's processing, not the authors', yielded these V and J calls. The sample profile shows approximately 730,000 distinct CDR3 sequences; around 46% of them were found once. Together, the top ten hold 4% to 5% of the sample.

The specimen sequenced was blood. This chain is built from TRBV6-5 and TRBJ2-7; the D gene assignment is ambiguous. The better agreement between TRBJ2-5 and the DNA end casts doubt on the J call. This sequence originates from a girl aged 10 to 17 with multiple sclerosis. The DNA sequence reads TGTGCCAGCAGTTACTCGAACGCCGGGCTGAACCTAGAGACCCAGTACTTC. Translated, this gives CASSYSNAGLNLETQYF.